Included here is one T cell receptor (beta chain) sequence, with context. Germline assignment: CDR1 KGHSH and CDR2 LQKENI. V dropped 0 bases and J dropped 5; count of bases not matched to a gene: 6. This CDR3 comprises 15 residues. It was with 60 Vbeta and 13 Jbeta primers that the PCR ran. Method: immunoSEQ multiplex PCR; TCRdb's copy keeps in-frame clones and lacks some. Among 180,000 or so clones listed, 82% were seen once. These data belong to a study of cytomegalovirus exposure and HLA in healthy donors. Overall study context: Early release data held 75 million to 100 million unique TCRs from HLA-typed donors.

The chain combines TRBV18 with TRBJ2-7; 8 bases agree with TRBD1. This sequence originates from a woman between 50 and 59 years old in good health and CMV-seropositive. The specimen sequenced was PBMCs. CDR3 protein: CASSPPTGEFDEQYF. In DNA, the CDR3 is TGTGCCAGCTCACCACCGACAGGGGAGTTCGACGAGCAGTACTTC.